These 8 T cell receptor beta chains were all obtained from the same sample, sequenced in a study of PD-1 blockade in classical Hodgkin lymphoma. Profiled with immunoSEQ multiplex PCR; TCRdb holds only in-frame clones, not every one. Seen here are 45,000 or so clones, 88% observed once, and the top ten hold about 8.9%. Relapses following autologous stem cell transplantation were seen in all patients, with brentuximab vedotin exposure varying. The source material was peripheral blood mononuclear cells (PBMCs), sampled at baseline. Receptors originate from a human donor with classical Hodgkin lymphoma.

The chain carries TRBV9 and TRBJ1-4; possible D gene TRBD1, 6 bases. With 4 bases removed from V and 3 bases from J, the gap between germline ends came to 10 bases. The CDR3 runs 14 residues. Germline CDR1 reads SGDLS; CDR2 reads YYNGEE. CDR3 in amino acids: CASSQQGSNEKLFF. In DNA form, the CDR3 reads TGTGCCAGCAGCCAACAGGGATCTAATGAAAAACTGTTTTTT.

V and J are TRBV7-3 and TRBJ2-6; no definite D call. This CDR3 has 15 amino acids. Looked up from germline, CDR1 is SGHTA and CDR2 is FQGTGA. V was pared by 4 bases and J by 1 base, with 8 bases between. Written as DNA, the CDR3 is TGTGCCAGCAGCTCTATCAGGTCTGGGGCCAACGTCCTGACTTTC. Translation: CASSSIRSGANVLTF. Based on the CDR3 plus reference TRBV7-3 and TRBJ2-6, the full variable domain is GAGVSQTPSNKVTEKGKYVELRCDPISGHTALYWYRQSLGQGPEFLIYFQGTGAADDSGLPNDRFFAVRPEGSVSTLKIQRTERGDSAVYLCASSSIRSGANVLTFGAGSRLTVL.

V is TRBV11-2 and J is TRBJ2-7; TRBD1 or TRBD2 may be the D gene (6 bases each). The CDR3 sequence is 14 residues long. Germline lookup yields CDR1 SGHAT and CDR2 FQNNGV. V lost 5 bases and J lost 2, with 13 bases in between. As DNA, the CDR3 is TGTGCCAGCAGCCATGGAGGGGGAACCTACGAGCAGTACTTC. Translating it yields CASSHGGGTYEQYF.

The CDR3 DNA is TGTGCCAGCAGTTTAGCTAGCGGGAGCGGTTACTACGAGCAGTACTTC. Amino acids: CASSLASGSGYYEQYF. The V and J genes are TRBV27 and TRBJ2-7; 10 bases match TRBD2. The germline V gene encodes CDR1 MNHEY and CDR2 SMNVEV (reference sequence). The CDR3 spans 16 residues. Losses at the gene ends were 2 bases for V and 3 bases for J; bases not matched to a gene: 7.

The table lists this clone with a count of one. The chain combines TRBV9 with TRBJ2-3, with D perhaps matching TRBD1 (6 bases). Germline V CDR1 and CDR2: SGDLS, YYNGEE. V lost 3 bases and J 8 bases, leaving 10 bases between the germline ends. The length of the CDR3 is 12 residues. CDR3 loop: CASSEGVGTQYF. The CDR3 DNA reads TGTGCCAGCAGCGAGGGGGTCGGTACGCAGTATTTT.

This chain's CDR3 is CATAGGADNEQFF. For the CDR3, the DNA is TGTGCCACCGCGGGGGGCGCAGACAATGAGCAGTTCTTC. This chain uses TRBV6-6 with TRBJ2-1; TRBD2 agrees at 8 bases. Germline V gives CDR1 MNHNY, CDR2 SVGAGI (reference sequence). This CDR3 comprises 13 residues. J lost 5 bases, V lost 10 bases, and 7 bases had no gene match.

CDR3 sequence (DNA): TGCGCCAGCAGCCAAGCGGACAGGAACTATGGCTACACCTTC. Translating gives CASSQADRNYGYTF. The genes are TRBV4-1 and TRBJ1-2, with 7 bases that match TRBD1. The CDR3 runs to 14 residues. Per germline, CDR1 MGHRA and CDR2 YSYEKL. V lost 1 base to trimming and J lost 2 bases; unmatched junction nucleotides: 1.

This clone came up once. The CDR3 region is CAIRNSLARYNEQFF. The CDR3 DNA reads as TGTGCCATCAGAAACTCCCTAGCGAGATACAATGAGCAGTTCTTC. The chain combines TRBV10-3 with TRBJ2-1; D possibly corresponds to TRBD2 (6 bases). Germline lookup yields CDR1 ENHRY and CDR2 SYGVKD. The CDR3 extends over 15 amino acids. V lost 6 bases to trimming and J lost 4 bases, with 16 bases between them.